The 31 T cell receptor beta chains reported below all come from one sample, sequenced in a study of post-analysis software for immune sequencing data. Study observations and caveats: The five TRBV segments detected at higher frequency in patients than in controls included TRBV5-6, TRBV5-1 and TRBV20-1.

Built from TCR beta cDNA, the libraries had unique molecular identifiers in them. One entry per CDR3 protein results from TCRdb running MiXCR on the PCR reads. The repertoire has hundreds of thousands of distinct CDR3 sequences, just under 30% of them found once; the top ten carry around 0.56%. These receptors lack a known antigen. Sequenced sample: blood. Receptors were obtained from a girl aged 10-17 years with multiple sclerosis.

The table lists this clonotype with a few counts. This sequence joins TRBV20-1 and TRBJ2-7; the D gene is possibly TRBD2 (5 bases). Germline loops: CDR1 DFQATT, CDR2 SNEGSKA (reference sequence). The CDR3 loop spans 18 amino acids. CDR3 coding DNA: TGCAGCGACTTAGCTGCCTCAACGCTCCAGCGGTCTTACTACGAGCAGTACTTC. This sequence encodes CSDLAASTLQRSYYEQYF.

This clonotype was observed a handful of times. V and J are TRBV20-1 and TRBJ2-5; 7 bases align to TRBD1. With V trimmed by 3 bases and J by 4 bases, 20 bases remained unmatched. The CDR3 extends over 18 amino acids. Germline V CDR1 and CDR2: DFQATT, SNEGSKA (reference sequence). The CDR3, as DNA: TGCAGTGCTAGGGGGGACGGGACAGACCACCGACGGGCAGAGACCCAGTACTTC. Amino acid sequence: CSARGDGTDHRRAETQYF.

This sequence joins TRBV12-3 or TRBV12-4 and TRBJ2-3; a weak D match, TRBD2 (6 bases). The CDR3 spans 16 residues. Trimming pared 5 bases from V and 3 bases from J, leaving 18 bases between. The DNA for the CDR3 is TGTGCCAGCAGTCCCTCGCCTGGGGGGTTTACAGATACGCAGTATTTT. Protein product: CASSPSPGGFTDTQYF.

V gene TRBV10-1 combines with J gene TRBJ2-1; D uncertain. Germline values: CDR1 WNHNN, CDR2 SYGVQD (reference sequence). This CDR3 is 13 amino acids long. Trimming left V 4 bases short and J 2 bases short, with 6 bases between. CDR3 nucleotides: TGCGCCAGCAGTGGGGTTCCCTACAATGAGCAGTTCTTC. This codes for CASSGVPYNEQFF.

The chain couples TRBV29-1 to TRBJ1-1, with D uncertain. Trimming left V 4 bases short and J 0 bases short, with 9 bases between. Germline lookup yields CDR1 SQVTM and CDR2 ANQGSEA. CDR3 length equals 13 residues. The CDR3: CSVVRLMNTEAFF. CDR3 sequence (DNA): TGCAGCGTTGTTCGTCTCATGAACACTGAAGCTTTCTTT.

In its sample, this clonotype was seen a few times. This rearrangement joins TRBV7-2 to TRBJ1-6; unclear D gene. CDR3 length: 17 residues. V was pared by 3 bases and J by 0 bases, with 12 bases between. Germline V gives CDR1 SGHTA, CDR2 FQGNSA. For the CDR3, the DNA is TGTGCCAGCAGCTTTGCCGGGAGGAGCTCCTATAATTCACCCCTCCACTTT. This encodes CASSFAGRSSYNSPLHF.

This clonotype was seen a handful of times. V is TRBV20-1 and J is TRBJ1-5, with 8 bases fitting TRBD1. CDR3 length: 13 amino acids. V was pared by 6 bases and J by 8 bases, with 9 bases of the junction left unmatched. The V gene's germline CDR1 is DFQATT and CDR2 SNEGSKA (reference sequence). The CDR3 is CSAPGQVGEPQHF. CDR3 in DNA: TGCAGTGCCCCGGGACAGGTGGGAGAGCCCCAGCATTTT.

Comments on this clonotype: It is likely a read error, because the conserved phenylalanine at the end of the CDR3 is missing. V usage is TRBV2 and J usage is TRBJ2-5, with 9 bases aligning to TRBD2. Germline V gene data show CDR1 as SNHLY and CDR2 as FYNNEI. This CDR3 has 14 amino acids. The CDR3 nucleotides read TGTGCCAGCAGAGAAGCGGGGGGCCAAGAGACCCAGTACTGC. Residues: CASREAGGQETQYC.

DNA of the CDR3: TGCGCCAGCAGCTTGGCTGGGGGTTCAGCCGAAAAACTGTTTTTT. Translation: CASSLAGGSAEKLFF. The chain couples TRBV5-1 to TRBJ1-4; D possibly corresponds to TRBD1 (5 bases). V lost 0 bases and J 8 bases, leaving 14 bases between the germline ends. This CDR3 contains 15 residues. CDR1 SGHRS and CDR2 YFSETQ come from the germline V gene.

This clonotype was counted a few times. The rearrangement uses TRBV20-1 and TRBJ2-6; D gene unclear. V shed 2 bases and J shed 4 bases, with 9 bases lying between them. The CDR3 spans 14 residues. Germline CDR1 DFQATT, CDR2 SNEGSKA (reference sequence). The CDR3 DNA sequence: TGCAGTGCTAGACGTTCCCGGGGGGCCAACGTCCTGACTTTC. Amino acids: CSARRSRGANVLTF.

The rearrangement uses TRBV20-1 and TRBJ2-7; no clear D. The CDR3 is made up of 11 amino acids. Looked up from germline, CDR1 is DFQATT and CDR2 is SNEGSKA (reference sequence). Trimming left V 2 bases short and J 9 bases short, with 11 bases between. CDR3 sequence: CSARFPIGQYF. CDR3 DNA: TGCAGTGCTAGATTTCCGATCGGGCAGTACTTC.

The CDR3 nucleotides read TGCAGTGCTAGGATCCTGGTGCAGTTCTTC. This codes for CSARILVQFF. The chain couples TRBV20-1 to TRBJ2-1; D gene uncertain. V shed 3 bases and J shed 12 bases, with 9 bases lying between them. This CDR3 comprises 10 residues. Germline V gene data show CDR1 as DFQATT and CDR2 as SNEGSKA (reference sequence).

The V gene is TRBV5-5, the J gene TRBJ1-1, with D unresolved. V was pared by 0 bases and J by 4 bases, with 10 bases between. The length of the CDR3 is 14 residues. CDR1 and CDR2 (germline): SGHKS, YYEKEE (reference sequence). CDR3: CASSLEAVFTEAFF. In DNA form, the CDR3 reads TGTGCCAGCAGCTTGGAGGCAGTGTTCACTGAAGCTTTCTTT. Drawing the rest from reference TRBV5-5 and TRBJ1-1, the complete variable domain is DAGVTQSPTHLIKTRGQQVTLRCSPISGHKSVSWYQQVLGQGPQFIFQYYEKEERGRGNFPDRFSARQFPNYSSELNVNALLLGDSALYLCASSLEAVFTEAFFGQGTRLTVV.

The chain recombines TRBV6-6 with TRBJ2-6; TRBD1 or TRBD2 may be the D gene (5 bases each). This CDR3 has 16 residues. The germline gives CDR1 MNHNY, CDR2 SVGAGI (reference sequence). Trimming took 2 bases from V and 0 from J, leaving 8 bases between them. The CDR3: CASSYGAGSGANVLTF. CDR3 DNA sequence: TGTGCCAGCAGTTACGGGGCGGGCTCTGGGGCCAACGTCCTGACTTTC.

In this sample, this clonotype turned up a few times. The genes are TRBV6-2 or TRBV6-3 and TRBJ2-4; D uncertain. This CDR3 spans 15 amino acids. V was cut by 4 bases and J by 0 bases, with 10 bases left in between. Per the germline V gene, CDR1 is MNHEY and CDR2 is SVGEGT. The CDR3 nucleotides read TGTGCCAGCAGTTCCGGATTTCGAGCCAAAAACATTCAGTACTTC. This translates into CASSSGFRAKNIQYF.

This clonotype was recorded a few times. J is TRBJ2-5 and V is TRBV12-3 or TRBV12-4, with D perhaps matching TRBD1 or TRBD2 (5 bases each). V was cut by 11 bases and J by 5 bases, with 24 bases left in between. The CDR3 consists of 15 residues. Here the CDR3 reads CASRRGGVPRETQYF. CDR3 nucleotide sequence: TGTGCCTCGAGACGGGGCGGCGTGCCTCGGGAGACCCAGTACTTC.

This clonotype was picked up a small number of times. The V gene is TRBV29-1, the J gene TRBJ1-4; D is ambiguous. The V end was cut by 6 bases, the J end by 7 bases, with 15 bases between. The length of the CDR3 is 13 residues. CDR1 is SQVTM, CDR2 ANQGSEA, per germline. This chain's CDR3 is CSVYSPILEKLFF. The CDR3 bases are TGCAGCGTGTACTCCCCTATCCTTGAAAAACTGTTTTTT.

The table lists this clonotype with many counts. This chain links TRBV7-2 with TRBJ2-5; 7 positions match TRBD2. Germline loops: CDR1 SGHTA, CDR2 FQGNSA. This CDR3 spans 16 amino acids. Trimming took 0 bases from V and 1 from J; bases not matched to a gene: 5. For the CDR3, the DNA is TGTGCCAGCAGCTTAGCGCGCCAGCGGGGCCAAGAGACCCAGTACTTC. Translated: CASSLARQRGQETQYF.

This clonotype was detected a few times. CDR3 region: CSARQRLNTEAFF. DNA of the CDR3: TGCAGTGCTAGGCAACGACTGAACACTGAAGCTTTCTTT. The chain recombines TRBV20-1 with TRBJ1-1; D is uncertain. The CDR3 has 13 amino acids. Trimming pared 3 bases from V and 0 bases from J, leaving 8 bases between. CDR1 is DFQATT and CDR2 is SNEGSKA in the germline V gene (reference sequence).

This clonotype has only a few counts. The chain employs TRBV28 and TRBJ2-1; no definite D call. This CDR3 is 12 amino acids long. V lost 9 bases and J lost 2, with 8 bases in between. CDR1 and CDR2 (germline): MDHEN, SYDVKM. This CDR3 is CASDSTYNEQFF. The CDR3 DNA is TGTGCCAGTGACTCCACCTACAATGAGCAGTTCTTC.

This clonotype appeared many times. The rearrangement joins TRBV5-6 to TRBJ2-1, with 7 bases lining up with TRBD2. This CDR3 region has 15 residues. Germline CDR1 is SGHDT and CDR2 is YYEEEE. The V and J ends lost 6 bases and 8 bases, in that order; junction bases with no gene match: 14. CDR3 sequence (DNA): TGTGCCAGCACAAGTATATCCGGGGGGTGGGATGAGCAGTTCTTC. Translation: CASTSISGGWDEQFF.

The chain links TRBV14 to TRBJ1-1, with 9 bases matching TRBD1. CDR1 SGHDN and CDR2 FVKESK come from the germline V gene. V lost 4 bases to trimming and J lost 11 bases; unmatched junction nucleotides: 14. The CDR3 has 15 amino acids. The CDR3 region has the DNA TGTGCCAGCAGCCTGCGGACAGGGGCGGGAGTGAAGGCTTTCTTT. Amino acid sequence: CASSLRTGAGVKAFF.

This clonotype came up a few times. V usage is TRBV6-1 and J usage is TRBJ2-1; 10 bases match TRBD2. This CDR3 has 15 residues. CDR1 and CDR2 from the germline V gene are MNHNS and SASEGT. V shed 8 bases, J shed 6 bases, and the junction held 10 bases outside the gene matches. CDR3 loop: CASPRSGGVSNEQFF. CDR3 in DNA: TGTGCCAGCCCCAGAAGCGGGGGGGTATCCAATGAGCAGTTCTTC.

This chain joins TRBV20-1 and TRBJ2-1; D not resolved. Germline loops: CDR1 DFQATT, CDR2 SNEGSKA (reference sequence). Trimming took off 3 bases at V and 8 bases at J, with 8 bases between the two ends. This CDR3 is built from 11 residues. CDR3 sequence: CSARVRYEQFF. In DNA, the CDR3 is TGCAGTGCTAGGGTTCGCTATGAGCAGTTCTTC.

The chain combines TRBV6-5 with TRBJ2-2; no clear D gene. The CDR3 is 12 residues long. V shed 7 bases and J shed 5 bases, with 8 bases lying between them. Germline V gene lookup returns CDR1 MNHEY and CDR2 SVGAGI. Written as DNA, the CDR3 is TGTGCCAGCACCGACGGAACCGGGGAGCTGTTTTTT. This codes for CASTDGTGELFF.

Of note for this clonotype: The limits of the CDR3 on the DNA are not certain, so only TCRdb's listed CDR3 is given. The J gene is TRBJ1-5, the V gene TRBV28. Including both end residues, the CDR3 is 15 amino acids long. Germline V gives CDR1 MDHEN, CDR2 SYDVKM. The CDR3 sequence is CASSLEREVDQPQHF.

This clonotype has a handful of counts. The rearrangement links TRBV4-3 to TRBJ2-2; a possible D gene is TRBD2 (5 bases). Between the trimmed V and J ends, which lost 3 bases and 4 bases, there was a span of 9 bases. The germline V gene has CDR1 LGHNA and CDR2 YSLEER. The CDR3 has 14 amino acids. The CDR3 DNA is TGCGCCAGCAGCCACCAGACTATCACCGGGGAGCTGTTTTTT. It is translated as CASSHQTITGELFF.

This clonotype was counted a few times. The rearrangement joins TRBV5-1 to TRBJ1-2; D remains unclear. The germline V gene has CDR1 SGHRS and CDR2 YFSETQ. CDR3 length equals 12 residues. Between the trimmed V and J ends, which lost 7 bases and 5 bases, there was a span of 12 bases. DNA of the CDR3: TGCGCCAGCGCCCCCTGGGGATATGGCTACACCTTC. Translation gives CASAPWGYGYTF.

The chain has TRBV3-1 and TRBJ2-7; D gene unclear. Looked up from germline, CDR1 is LGHDT and CDR2 is YNNKEL (reference sequence). CDR3 length: 14 amino acids. The V end was cut by 7 bases, the J end by 1 base, with 14 bases between. CDR3 residues: CASKDGLISYEQYF. CDR3 bases: TGTGCCAGCAAGGACGGCCTAATTTCCTACGAGCAGTACTTC.

This clonotype was seen a few times. The chain joins TRBV20-1 to TRBJ2-5, with D perhaps matching TRBD1 or TRBD2 (5 bases each). Trimming left V 5 bases short and J 5 bases short, with 21 bases between. The CDR3 runs 15 residues. Per the germline V gene, CDR1 is DFQATT and CDR2 is SNEGSKA (reference sequence). CDR3 bases: TGCAGTGCTGAAGCACTAGGAATCAAGGGGGAGACCCAGTACTTC. It is translated as CSAEALGIKGETQYF.

The chain has TRBV15 and TRBJ1-6; D call uncertain. This CDR3 is built from 14 residues. Germline loops: CDR1 LNHNV, CDR2 YYDKDF (reference sequence). V lost 8 bases and J 5 bases, leaving 13 bases between the germline ends. The CDR3 DNA follows: TGTGCCACCTCGTCTGACTCACATAATTCACCCCTCCACTTT. Amino acids: CATSSDSHNSPLHF.